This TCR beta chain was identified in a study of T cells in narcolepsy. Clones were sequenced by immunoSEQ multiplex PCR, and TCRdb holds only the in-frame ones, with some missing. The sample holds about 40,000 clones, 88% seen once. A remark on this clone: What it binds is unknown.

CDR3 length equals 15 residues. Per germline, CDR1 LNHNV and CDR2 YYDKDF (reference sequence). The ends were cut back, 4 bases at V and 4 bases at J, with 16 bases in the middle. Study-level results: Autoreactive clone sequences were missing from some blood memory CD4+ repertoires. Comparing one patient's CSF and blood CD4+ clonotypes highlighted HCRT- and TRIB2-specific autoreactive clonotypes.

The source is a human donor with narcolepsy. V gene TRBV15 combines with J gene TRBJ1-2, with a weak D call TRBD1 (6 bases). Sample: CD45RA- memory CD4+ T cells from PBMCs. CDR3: CATSTGDIEIYGYTF. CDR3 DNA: TGTGCCACCAGCACGGGGGACATTGAGATCTATGGCTACACCTTC. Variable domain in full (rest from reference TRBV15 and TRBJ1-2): DAMVIQNPRYQVTQFGKPVTLSCSQTLNHNVMYWYQQKSSQAPKLLFHYYDKDFNNEADTPDNFQSRRPNTSFCFLDIRSPGLGDTAMYLCATSTGDIEIYGYTFGSGTRLTVV.